One and the same sample provided the 22 T cell receptor beta chains below, sequenced in a study of T-cell reconstitution after alpha-beta-depleted transplantation in children. As it was prepared, the TCRbeta library received unique molecular identifiers. TCRdb re-called the PCR reads through MiXCR, storing one row per CDR3 protein. The sample shows some 460,000 distinct CDR3 sequences, roughly 17% of them seen only once. Specimen: PBMCs, mostly from graft donor cells, collected 360 days after TCRalphabeta/CD19-depleted stem cell transplant. These TCRs come from a boy in the first two years of life who had a stem cell transplant for Wiskott-Aldrich syndrome, so the T cells may come from the graft donor.

The CDR3 loop reads CASSQDDGGFGTGANVLTF. CDR3 nucleotides: TGCGCCAGCAGCCAAGATGATGGGGGTTTCGGTACTGGGGCCAACGTCCTGACTTTC. The rearrangement joins TRBV4-3 to TRBJ2-6; D tentatively reads TRBD1 or TRBD2 (5 bases each). V lost 0 bases, J lost 2 bases, and 17 bases lay in between. The CDR3 loop spans 19 amino acids. Germline loops: CDR1 LGHNA, CDR2 YSLEER.

The rearrangement links TRBV5-1 to TRBJ2-5; D perhaps matches TRBD1 (5 bases). From germline, CDR1 is SGHRS and CDR2 YFSETQ. Trimming shortened V by 0 bases and J by 5 bases, and 11 bases separated the two germline ends. CDR3 size: 14 residues. DNA of the CDR3: TGCGCCAGCAGCTTGGAATGGGGCCTGGAGACCCAGTACTTC. Amino acid sequence: CASSLEWGLETQYF. Complete variable domain (other parts from reference TRBV5-1 and TRBJ2-5): KAGVTQTPRYLIKTRGQQVTLSCSPISGHRSVSWYQQTPGQGLQFLFEYFSETQRNKGNFPGRFSGRQFSNSRSEMNVSTLELGDSALYLCASSLEWGLETQYFGPGTRLLVL.

In this sample, this clonotype turned up a few times. The rearrangement links TRBV18 to TRBJ2-7; TRBD2 agrees at 11 bases. The germline V gene has CDR1 KGHSH and CDR2 LQKENI. The CDR3 runs to 17 residues. V was pared by 3 bases and J by 2 bases, with 9 bases of the junction left unmatched. For the CDR3, the DNA is TGTGCCAGCTCACCTCGACTAGCGGGAACCCAGGCCTACGAGCAGTACTTC. Translated, it gives CASSPRLAGTQAYEQYF.

This clonotype has at least ten counts. This chain uses TRBV10-3 with TRBJ2-7; TRBD2 is a possible D gene (6 bases). CDR3 length: 15 residues. The V gene lost 1 base and the J gene lost 3 bases, with 13 bases spanning the gap. CDR1 is ENHRY, CDR2 SYGVKD, per germline. The CDR3 loop reads CAISEWRDRGYEQYF. CDR3 sequence (DNA): TGTGCCATCAGTGAGTGGCGGGACCGGGGCTACGAGCAGTACTTC.

The chain recombines TRBV29-1 with TRBJ2-1; a possible D gene is TRBD2 (5 bases). Trimming stripped 5 bases from V and 5 bases from J, with 19 bases between. Germline V CDR1 and CDR2: SQVTM, ANQGSEA. This CDR3 has 15 amino acids. The CDR3 region is CSVLRSSGWDNEQFF. In DNA form, the CDR3 reads TGCAGCGTTCTCCGGTCGTCGGGGTGGGACAATGAGCAGTTCTTC.

The chain employs TRBV12-3 or TRBV12-4 and TRBJ2-5; 12 bases align to TRBD2. V dropped 2 bases and J dropped 2; count of bases not matched to a gene: 9. This CDR3 spans 18 amino acids. The CDR3 sequence: CASSLRLAGAGRQETQYF. The CDR3 bases are TGTGCCAGCAGTTTAAGACTAGCGGGAGCAGGGAGGCAAGAGACCCAGTACTTC.

This clonotype occurred a few times. The chain joins TRBV12-3 or TRBV12-4 to TRBJ1-1; the D gene is possibly TRBD1 (5 bases). The CDR3 is made up of 14 amino acids. Trimming removed 1 base at V and 3 bases at J, with 9 bases between. This CDR3 is CASSLVRVDTEAFF. The CDR3 DNA sequence: TGTGCCAGCAGTTTAGTCAGGGTTGACACTGAAGCTTTCTTT.

The CDR3 DNA is TGCAGTGCTAGAAAGCCGGGACTTCACACAGATACGCAGTATTTT. Protein sequence: CSARKPGLHTDTQYF. The V gene is TRBV20-1, the J gene TRBJ2-3; possible D gene TRBD2, 6 bases. Germline V gives CDR1 DFQATT, CDR2 SNEGSKA (reference sequence). This CDR3 spans 15 amino acids. Trimming cost V 2 bases and J 2 bases, with 14 bases left between them.

The V and J genes are TRBV12-3 or TRBV12-4 and TRBJ2-6, with D perhaps matching TRBD2 (5 bases). V shed 5 bases and J shed 0 bases, with 14 bases lying between them. CDR3 length equals 17 residues. The CDR3 nucleotides are TGTGCCAGCAGTCGGACTTCACCCCTCTCTGGGGCCAACGTCCTGACTTTC. This encodes CASSRTSPLSGANVLTF.

This clonotype was recorded a few times. The genes are TRBV6-5 and TRBJ2-2, with TRBD1 as a possible D gene (5 bases). This CDR3 comprises 16 residues. V lost 0 bases and J 8 bases, leaving 16 bases between the germline ends. Germline V gives CDR1 MNHEY, CDR2 SVGAGI. The CDR3: CASSYSGPRELGELFF. CDR3 bases: TGTGCCAGCAGTTACTCGGGGCCCAGGGAATTAGGGGAGCTGTTTTTT.

A few counts support this clonotype. This chain links TRBV10-3 with TRBJ2-2; 11 bases fit TRBD2. Germline V lookup: CDR1 ENHRY, CDR2 SYGVKD. This CDR3 spans 17 amino acids. The J segment lost 0 bases and the V segment lost 6 bases, leaving 6 bases of the junction unmatched. CDR3 nucleotide sequence: TGTGCCATCAGGTCACTAGCGGGGGTTTCGAACACCGGGGAGCTGTTTTTT. It codes for CAIRSLAGVSNTGELFF.

This clonotype was detected only a few times. The chain recombines TRBV11-3 with TRBJ1-1, with 7 bases fitting TRBD1. CDR1 and CDR2 from the germline V gene are SGHNT and YENEEA. This CDR3 spans 14 amino acids. The ends lost 6 bases at V and 1 base at J; junction bases unmatched: 5. CDR3 sequence (DNA): TGTGCCAGCAGATCGGGACAGCCGAACACTGAAGCTTTCTTT. This gives the protein CASRSGQPNTEAFF.

The genes are TRBV20-1 and TRBJ1-2; no reliable D call. Germline V lookup: CDR1 DFQATT, CDR2 SNEGSKA (reference sequence). V gave up 3 bases and J gave up 7 bases, with 3 bases separating them. The CDR3 has 9 amino acids. The CDR3 is CSASPGYTF. The CDR3 DNA reads TGCAGTGCTAGTCCTGGCTACACCTTC.

There are many counts of this clonotype. The chain joins TRBV12-3 or TRBV12-4 to TRBJ1-5, with a tentative D call TRBD1 (6 bases). V lost 3 bases, J lost 7 bases, and 13 bases lay in between. The CDR3 runs to 14 residues. The CDR3 DNA follows: TGTGCCAGCAGTTTCTGGGGGCGCGGGCAGCCCCAGCATTTT. Residues: CASSFWGRGQPQHF.

V gene TRBV5-4 combines with J gene TRBJ2-2, with 11 positions matching TRBD2. The length of the CDR3 is 17 residues. V gave up 1 base and J gave up 4 bases; unmatched junction bases: 6. CDR1 and CDR2 (germline): SGHNT, YYREEE (reference sequence). The CDR3 sequence: CASSLLAGGPSTGELFF. The CDR3 DNA sequence: TGTGCCAGCAGCTTGCTAGCGGGGGGCCCGAGCACCGGGGAGCTGTTTTTT.

This clonotype has more than one count but fewer than ten. The chain has TRBV7-8 and TRBJ2-7, with 7 bases matching TRBD2. Losses at the gene ends were 2 bases for V and 0 bases for J; bases not matched to a gene: 4. The CDR3 length is 15 residues. Looked up from germline, CDR1 is SGHVS and CDR2 is FQNEAQ. In DNA form, the CDR3 reads TGTGCCAGCAGCTTACTTCGGGGGGACTCCTACGAGCAGTACTTC. This encodes CASSLLRGDSYEQYF.

This clonotype has at least ten counts. The chain joins TRBV4-1 to TRBJ2-3; D remains ambiguous. Per the germline V gene, CDR1 is MGHRA and CDR2 is YSYEKL. V gave up 0 bases and J gave up 4 bases, with 11 bases separating them. The CDR3 is made up of 15 amino acids. The DNA of the CDR3 is TGCGCCAGCAGCCAAGATTCTATTAGCCCAGATACGCAGTATTTT. It yields the protein CASSQDSISPDTQYF.

The chain uses TRBV7-9 and TRBJ2-1, with D perhaps given as TRBD1 or TRBD2 (5 bases each). Looked up from germline, CDR1 is SEHNR and CDR2 is FQNEAQ (reference sequence). The CDR3 runs to 12 residues. V was pared by 5 bases and J by 7 bases, with 9 bases between. Written as DNA, the CDR3 is TGTGCCAGCAGCAACAGGAGGAATGAGCAGTTCTTC. Its protein is CASSNRRNEQFF.

The chain links TRBV24-1 to TRBJ2-3; perhaps TRBD1 as D (7 bases). The germline V gene encodes CDR1 KGHDR and CDR2 SFDVKD. Trimming stripped 0 bases from V and 3 bases from J, with 15 bases between. CDR3 length: 17 residues. The chain's CDR3 is CATSDLKDREATDTQYF. The CDR3 region has the DNA TGTGCCACCAGTGATTTGAAAGACAGGGAGGCTACAGATACGCAGTATTTT.

The J gene is TRBJ2-7, the V gene TRBV5-1; 9 nucleotides agree with TRBD2. The CDR3 contains 18 residues. The ends lost 1 base at V and 4 bases at J; junction bases unmatched: 15. Germline-derived CDR1 and CDR2 are SGHRS and YFSETQ. CDR3 bases: TGCGCCAGCAGCTTGAACCCAAAAGGCGGGAGGGTGGCGTACGAGCAGTACTTC. Amino acid sequence: CASSLNPKGGRVAYEQYF.

This chain connects TRBV29-1 to TRBJ2-5; TRBD2 matches 13 bases. The CDR3 runs to 14 residues. Germline V gene lookup returns CDR1 SQVTM and CDR2 ANQGSEA. The junction had 5 bases not matched to a gene; V was cut back by 7 bases and J by 3 bases. Written as DNA, the CDR3 is TGCAGCGCTGGGACTAGCGGGACTAAAGAGACCCAGTACTTC. Protein: CSAGTSGTKETQYF. The full variable domain, completed using reference TRBV29-1 and TRBJ2-5, is SAVISQKPSRDICQRGTSLTIQCQVDSQVTMMFWYRQQPGQSLTLIATANQGSEATYESGFVIDKFPISRPNLTFSTLTVSNMSPEDSSIYLCSAGTSGTKETQYFGPGTRLLVL.

The V gene is TRBV5-1, the J gene TRBJ2-1; 7 nucleotides match TRBD2. The CDR3 length is 14 residues. After removal of 3 bases from V and 8 bases from J, the junction contained 8 bases not matched to a gene. CDR1 is SGHRS, CDR2 YFSETQ, per germline. In DNA, the CDR3 is TGCGCCAGCAGCTCCGGGTGGGAGGGAGATGAGCAGTTCTTC. It is translated as CASSSGWEGDEQFF.